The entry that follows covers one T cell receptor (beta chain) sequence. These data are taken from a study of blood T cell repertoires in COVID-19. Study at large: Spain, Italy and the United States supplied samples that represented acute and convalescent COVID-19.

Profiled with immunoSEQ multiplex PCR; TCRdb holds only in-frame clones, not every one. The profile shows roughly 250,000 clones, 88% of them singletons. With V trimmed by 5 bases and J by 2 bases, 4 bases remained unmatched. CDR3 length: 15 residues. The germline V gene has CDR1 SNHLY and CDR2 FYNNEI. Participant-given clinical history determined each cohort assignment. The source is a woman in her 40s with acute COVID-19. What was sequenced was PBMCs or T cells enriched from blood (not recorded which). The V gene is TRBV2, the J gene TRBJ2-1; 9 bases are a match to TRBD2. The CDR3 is CASSSAGGPYNEQFF. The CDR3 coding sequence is TGTGCCAGCAGTAGTGCGGGAGGGCCCTACAATGAGCAGTTCTTC.